This is a list of T cell receptor beta chains from one sample in a study of OX40 agonist ivuxolimab in advanced cancers. Produced via immunoSEQ multiplex PCR; TCRdb's table is partial and in-frame only. The sample yields roughly 70,000 clones, roughly 84% seen once. The input for sequencing was CD4+ or CD8+ T cells sorted from blood, taken in a trial of the OX40 agonist ivuxolimab. These receptors all come from an adult with an advanced solid tumor such as melanoma, head and neck, liver or kidney cancer. Both conserved end residues are part of each CDR3. Fields, in order: V gene, D gene, clone size, J gene, CDR3 DNA, CDR3 protein. D genes are given only for firm matches. The size field is filled for only some rows; it gives once, few, many or a size class.

V: TRBV10-2; D: -; size: -; J: TRBJ2-7; DNA: TGCGCCAGCAGGGCCCCATCGGACCCGAGGGACTACGAGCAGTACTTC; CDR3: CASRAPSDPRDYEQYF
V: TRBV13; D: -; size: -; J: TRBJ2-2; DNA: TGTGCCAGCAGTGAGGGGACCGGGGAGCTGTTTTTT; CDR3: CASSEGTGELFF
V: TRBV4-1; D: -; size: -; J: TRBJ1-1; DNA: TGCGCCAGCAGCCAAATAGCCAGGAACACTGAAGCTTTCTTT; CDR3: CASSQIARNTEAFF
V: TRBV11-2; D: -; size: few; J: TRBJ2-3; DNA: TGTGCCAGCAGCTCCACCCGGGCAGATACGCAGTATTTT; CDR3: CASSSTRADTQYF
V: TRBV7-3; D: TRBD1; size: -; J: TRBJ2-1; DNA: TGTGCCAGCAGCCTAGGGACAGGAAACAATGAGCAGTTCTTC; CDR3: CASSLGTGNNEQFF
V: TRBV28; D: -; size: -; J: TRBJ1-1; DNA: TGTGCCAGCAGTTTTAACGTGAACACTGAAGCTTTCTTT; CDR3: CASSFNVNTEAFF
V: TRBV5-8; D: -; size: -; J: TRBJ2-1; DNA: TGTGCCAGCAGCTTGCATGATGAGCAGTTCTTC; CDR3: CASSLHDEQFF
V: TRBV19; D: -; size: -; J: TRBJ2-1; DNA: TGTGCCAGTAGTATTCTGGGGGTCGACAATGAGCAGTTCTTC; CDR3: CASSILGVDNEQFF
V: TRBV7-7; D: -; size: -; J: TRBJ2-6; DNA: TGTGCCAGCAGCCCCCCCGGGGCCAACGTCCTGACTTTC; CDR3: CASSPPGANVLTF
V: TRBV19; D: TRBD1; size: -; J: TRBJ1-3; DNA: TGTGCCAGTAACCAGGGGGCAACCGGAAACACCATATATTTT; CDR3: CASNQGATGNTIYF
V: TRBV4-2; D: -; size: -; J: TRBJ2-5; DNA: TGTGCCAGCAGCCGCCGGGACATCGAAGAGACCCAGTACTTC; CDR3: CASSRRDIEETQYF
V: TRBV7-2; D: -; size: -; J: TRBJ1-1; DNA: TGTGCCAGCAGCTTAGAAGGGGGCACTGAAGCTTTCTTT; CDR3: CASSLEGGTEAFF
V: TRBV30; D: TRBD2; size: -; J: TRBJ2-1; DNA: TGTGCCTGGAGTGTACATGGACTAGCTAAAGGGTATGAGCAGTTCTTC; CDR3: CAWSVHGLAKGYEQFF
V: TRBV12-5; D: TRBD2; size: -; J: TRBJ2-7; DNA: TGTGCTAGTGGTTTGCGAAGGACTAGCACCCGAGTTTACGAGCAGTACTTC; CDR3: CASGLRRTSTRVYEQYF
V: TRBV7-9; D: -; size: -; J: TRBJ1-1; DNA: TGTGCCAGCAGCGAGGCAGGGGCCACTGAAGCTTTCTTT; CDR3: CASSEAGATEAFF
V: TRBV5-1; D: TRBD2; size: -; J: TRBJ2-1; DNA: TGCGCCAGCAGCTTGGGGACTAGCGGGAGTGTCGATGAGCAGTTCTTC; CDR3: CASSLGTSGSVDEQFF
V: TRBV7-2; D: TRBD1; size: -; J: TRBJ1-4; DNA: TGTGCCAGCAGCCCGGACAGGTCTGAAAAACTGTTTTTT; CDR3: CASSPDRSEKLFF
V: TRBV14; D: -; size: -; J: TRBJ1-1; DNA: TGTGCCAGCAGCCACCGAACAGGACTGAACACTGAAGCTTTCTTT; CDR3: CASSHRTGLNTEAFF
V: TRBV7-3; D: -; size: -; J: TRBJ2-3; DNA: TGTGCCAGCAGCCCACAGGGTAGTAGCTCAGATACGCAGTATTTT; CDR3: CASSPQGSSSDTQYF
V: TRBV28; D: -; size: -; J: TRBJ1-3; DNA: TGTGCCAGCAGTTTCTTAAAGGGCATCGGACACACCATATATTTT; CDR3: CASSFLKGIGHTIYF
V: TRBV6-1; D: TRBD1; size: -; J: TRBJ2-3; DNA: TGTGCCAGCACCTTGGACAGGGACGCGCAGTATTTT; CDR3: CASTLDRDAQYF
V: TRBV6-5; D: -; size: -; J: TRBJ1-2; DNA: TGTGCCAGCAGACCCCCAGGGGATGGCTACACCTTC; CDR3: CASRPPGDGYTF
V: TRBV5-8; D: TRBD1; size: -; J: TRBJ2-3; DNA: TGTGCCAGCAGCTACAAGGACAGGGAGCCAGATACGCAGTATTTT; CDR3: CASSYKDREPDTQYF
V: TRBV7-2; D: TRBD1; size: once; J: TRBJ2-7; DNA: TGTGCCAGCAGCTTAGGTGGACAGGGGATAGTAGTCGAGCAGTACTTC; CDR3: CASSLGGQGIVVEQYF
V: TRBV5-4; D: -; size: -; J: TRBJ2-5; DNA: TGTGCCAGCAGCTCGGGGACTCGACAAGAGACCCAGTACTTC; CDR3: CASSSGTRQETQYF
V: TRBV19; D: -; size: -; J: TRBJ1-2; DNA: TGTGCCAGTAGTACCCCTCCTCGTCTGGGCTACACCTTC; CDR3: CASSTPPRLGYTF